These 2 T cell receptor beta chains came from one sample sequenced in a study of shared clonotypes between healthy human individuals. In the naive CD8 group, cells lacked CD45RO and were positively selected for CCR7, so terminally differentiated effector memory CD45RA+ cells were left out. TCRdb keeps only in-frame clones here, not all; method: immunoSEQ multiplex PCR. The sample has roughly 2,000,000 clones, 85% to 95% seen once; the top ten hold 1% to 1.5%. Sequencing was performed on naive CD8+ T cells sorted from blood. The receptors shown here come from a man younger than 30 in good health.

This clone was found once. This chain links TRBV28 with TRBJ2-1, with D hard to call. V was clipped by 4 bases and J by 0 bases, with 13 bases between them. This CDR3 contains 16 residues. CDR1 is MDHEN, CDR2 SYDVKM, per germline. In nucleotides, the CDR3 is TGTGCCAGCAGTTGGATTGTAAAGAGCTCCTACAATGAGCAGTTCTTC. Translated, it gives CASSWIVKSSYNEQFF.

The gene calls are TRBV4-1 and TRBJ2-5; 9 nucleotides agree with TRBD2. In germline, CDR1 is MGHRA, CDR2 YSYEKL. The CDR3 consists of 15 residues. Trimming took 0 bases from V and 10 from J; bases not matched to a gene: 9. CDR3 nucleotides: TGCGCCAGCAGCCAAGATGGAGCTAGCGGGGAGTGCCAGTACTTC. Protein sequence: CASSQDGASGECQYF.